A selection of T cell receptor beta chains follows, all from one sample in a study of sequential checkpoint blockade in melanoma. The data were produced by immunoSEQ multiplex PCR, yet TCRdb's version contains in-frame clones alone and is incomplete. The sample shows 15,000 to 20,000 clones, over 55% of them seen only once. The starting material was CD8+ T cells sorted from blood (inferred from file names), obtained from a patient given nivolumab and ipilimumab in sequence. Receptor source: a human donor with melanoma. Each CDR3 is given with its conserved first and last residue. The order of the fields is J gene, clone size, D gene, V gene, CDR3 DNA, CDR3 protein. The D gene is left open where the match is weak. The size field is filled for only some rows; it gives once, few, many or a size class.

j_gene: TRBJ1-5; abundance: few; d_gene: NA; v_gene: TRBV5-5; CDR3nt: TGTGCCAGCAGCTTGGGACAGAGTAGCAATCAGCCCCAGCATTTT; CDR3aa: CASSLGQSSNQPQHF
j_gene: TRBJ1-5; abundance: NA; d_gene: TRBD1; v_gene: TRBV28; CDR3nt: TGTGCCAGCAGCCCCGGGACAGAAGTTAATCAGCCCCAGCATTTT; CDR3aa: CASSPGTEVNQPQHF
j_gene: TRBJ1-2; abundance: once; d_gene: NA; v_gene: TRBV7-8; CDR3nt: TGTGCCAGCAGCCCTTCAGGGGTCTATGGCTACACCTTC; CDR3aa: CASSPSGVYGYTF
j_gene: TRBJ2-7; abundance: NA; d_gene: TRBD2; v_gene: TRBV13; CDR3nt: TGTGCCAGCAGCTCTACAGGGATGGGGACTAGCGGGGGCCCCAGCTCCTACGAGCAGTACTTC; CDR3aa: CASSSTGMGTSGGPSSYEQYF
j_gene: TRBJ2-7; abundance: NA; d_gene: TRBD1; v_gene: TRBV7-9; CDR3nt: TGTGCCAGCAGCCCACTGGTAGGGGGCGACGAGCAGTACTTC; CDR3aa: CASSPLVGGDEQYF
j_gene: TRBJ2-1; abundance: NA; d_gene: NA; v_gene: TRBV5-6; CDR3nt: TGTGCCAGCACCTACTCCGGGAATGAGCAGTTCTTC; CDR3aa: CASTYSGNEQFF
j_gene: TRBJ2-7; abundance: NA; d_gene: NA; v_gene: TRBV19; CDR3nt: TGTGCCAGTAGTATTGCTAGTGCCTCCTACGAGCAGTACTTC; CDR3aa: CASSIASASYEQYF
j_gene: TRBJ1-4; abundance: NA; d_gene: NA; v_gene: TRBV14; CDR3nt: TGTGCCAGCAGCCTCGGGGGTGAGAATGAAAAACTGTTTTTT; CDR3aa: CASSLGGENEKLFF
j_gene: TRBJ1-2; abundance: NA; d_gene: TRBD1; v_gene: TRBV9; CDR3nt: TGTGCCAGCAGCGCGGACAGGGACTATGGCTACACCTTC; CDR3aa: CASSADRDYGYTF
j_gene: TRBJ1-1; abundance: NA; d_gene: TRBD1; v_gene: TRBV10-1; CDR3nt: TGCGCCAGCAGTGAGTCTGGGACAGGGTGGCGCACTGAAGCTTTCTTT; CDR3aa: CASSESGTGWRTEAFF
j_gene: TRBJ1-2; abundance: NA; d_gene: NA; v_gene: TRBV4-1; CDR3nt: TGCGCCAGCAGCATCCCGACAGCACTCCGGAGCTACACCTTC; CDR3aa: CASSIPTALRSYTF
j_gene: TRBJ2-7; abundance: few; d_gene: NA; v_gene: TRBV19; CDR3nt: TGTGCCAGTAGTACTCTTTACATGGACGAGCAGTACTTC; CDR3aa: CASSTLYMDEQYF
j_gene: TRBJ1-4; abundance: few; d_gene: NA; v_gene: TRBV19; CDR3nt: TGTGCCAGTAGTATATGGAGAAATGGAAAACTGTTTTTT; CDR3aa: CASSIWRNGKLFF
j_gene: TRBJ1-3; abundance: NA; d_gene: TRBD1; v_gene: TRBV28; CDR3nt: TGTGCCAGCAGTTTGACAGGGGGCTATGCTGGAAACACCATATATTTT; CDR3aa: CASSLTGGYAGNTIYF
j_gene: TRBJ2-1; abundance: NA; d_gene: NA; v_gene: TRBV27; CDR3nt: TGTGCCAGCAGTTTAGGGGGGACTTACAATGAGCAGTTCTTC; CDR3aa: CASSLGGTYNEQFF
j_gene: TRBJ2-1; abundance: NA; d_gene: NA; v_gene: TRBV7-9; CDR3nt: TGTGCCAGCAGTCCAGGGCTGGGCAATGAGCAGTTCTTC; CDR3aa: CASSPGLGNEQFF
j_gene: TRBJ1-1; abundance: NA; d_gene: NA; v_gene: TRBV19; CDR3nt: TGTGCCAGTAGTATGGGGGCCAGGGCCTTGAACACTGAAGCTTTCTTT; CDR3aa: CASSMGARALNTEAFF
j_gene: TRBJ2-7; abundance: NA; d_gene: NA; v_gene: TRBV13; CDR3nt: TGTGCCAGCAGCTCCGACCAGGGTGGAACCTACGAGCAGTACTTC; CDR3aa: CASSSDQGGTYEQYF
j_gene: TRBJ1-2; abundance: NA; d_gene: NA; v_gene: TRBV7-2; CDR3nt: TGTGCCAGCAGCTTATTCTGGGAGGGTCCGACTACCTTC; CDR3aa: CASSLFWEGPTTF
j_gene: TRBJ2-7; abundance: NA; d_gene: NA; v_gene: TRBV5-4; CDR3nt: TGTGCCAGCAGCCCGGGCGACAGGTCCTACGAGCAGTACTTC; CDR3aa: CASSPGDRSYEQYF
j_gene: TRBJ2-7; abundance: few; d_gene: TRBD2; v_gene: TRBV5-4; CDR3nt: TGTGCCAGCAGCCCCGGACTAGCCTTCTACGAGCAGTACTTC; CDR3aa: CASSPGLAFYEQYF
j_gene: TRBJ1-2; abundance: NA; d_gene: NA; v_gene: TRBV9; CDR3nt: TGTGCCAGCAGCCCCGGAGGAGGGATAGACGGCTACACCTTC; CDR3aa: CASSPGGGIDGYTF
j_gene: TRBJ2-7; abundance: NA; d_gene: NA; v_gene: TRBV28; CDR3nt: TGTGCCAGCAGTCCGCACAGGAACGAGCAGTACTTC; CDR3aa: CASSPHRNEQYF
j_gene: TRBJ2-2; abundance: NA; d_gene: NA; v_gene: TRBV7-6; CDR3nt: TGTGCCAGCAGCCCGACAGTAAACACCGGGGAGCTGTTTTTT; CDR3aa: CASSPTVNTGELFF
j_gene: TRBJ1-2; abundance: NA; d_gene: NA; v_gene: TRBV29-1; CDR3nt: TGCAGCGTTCTCCGACAGCAGAACTATGGCTACACCTTC; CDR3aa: CSVLRQQNYGYTF
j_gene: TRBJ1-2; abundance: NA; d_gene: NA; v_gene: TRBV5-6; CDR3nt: TGTGCCAGCACCCCGCGGGGCTTGGGGGGCTACACCTTC; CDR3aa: CASTPRGLGGYTF
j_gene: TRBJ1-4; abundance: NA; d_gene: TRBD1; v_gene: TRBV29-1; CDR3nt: TGCAGCGTTGAGGGGACAGGGGGGCTGTTTTTT; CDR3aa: CSVEGTGGLFF
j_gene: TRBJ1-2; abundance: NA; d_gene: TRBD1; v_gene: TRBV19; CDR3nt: TGTGCCAGTAGTATCAGGGGGCCCGCTAACTATGGCTACACCTTC; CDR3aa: CASSIRGPANYGYTF
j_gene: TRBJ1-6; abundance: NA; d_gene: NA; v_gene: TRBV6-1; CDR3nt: TGTGCCAGCAGTGCCCGAACCGGGGAAACACCCCTCCACTTT; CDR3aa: CASSARTGETPLHF
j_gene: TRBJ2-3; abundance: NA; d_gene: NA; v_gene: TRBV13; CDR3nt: TGTGCCAGCAGCTCCAGACTAGCAGATACGCAGTATTTT; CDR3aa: CASSSRLADTQYF
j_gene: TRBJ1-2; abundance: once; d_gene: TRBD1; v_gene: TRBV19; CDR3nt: TGTGCCAGTAGTCCCCGGACAGGGACGTCTAACTATGGCTACACCTTC; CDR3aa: CASSPRTGTSNYGYTF
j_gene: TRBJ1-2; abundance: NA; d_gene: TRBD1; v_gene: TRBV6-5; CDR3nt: TGTGCCAGCAGTTACTCGACAGGGTTCTATGGCTACACCTTC; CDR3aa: CASSYSTGFYGYTF
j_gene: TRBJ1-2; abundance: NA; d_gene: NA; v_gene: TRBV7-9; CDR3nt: TGTGCCAGCAGCTTAGGAGGAGTAGGGGTTGGGGCTAATGGCTACACCTTC; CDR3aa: CASSLGGVGVGANGYTF
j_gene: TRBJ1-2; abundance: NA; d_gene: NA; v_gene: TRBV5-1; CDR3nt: TGCGCCAGCAGCTTGAAAGAGGGGGACAACTATGGCTACACCTTC; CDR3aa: CASSLKEGDNYGYTF
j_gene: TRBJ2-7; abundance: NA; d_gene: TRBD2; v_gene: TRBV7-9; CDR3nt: TGTGCCAGCAGCCAGACTAGCGGGAGGGCCGCCTACGAGCAGTACTTC; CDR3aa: CASSQTSGRAAYEQYF
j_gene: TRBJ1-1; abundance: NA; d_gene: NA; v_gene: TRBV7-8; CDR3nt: TGTGCCAGCAGCCACGCGGGCACTGAAGCTTTCTTT; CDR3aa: CASSHAGTEAFF
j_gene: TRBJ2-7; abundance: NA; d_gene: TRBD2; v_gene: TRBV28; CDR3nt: TGTGCCAGCAGACCCTCGGGAGGGCACGAGCAGTACTTC; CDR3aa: CASRPSGGHEQYF
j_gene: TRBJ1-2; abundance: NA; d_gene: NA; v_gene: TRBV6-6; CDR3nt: TGTGCCACCCTATCAGGGCAGTCGGGCTACACCTTC; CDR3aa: CATLSGQSGYTF
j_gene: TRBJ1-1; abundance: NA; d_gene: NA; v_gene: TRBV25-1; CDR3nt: TGTGCCAGCAGTGAATATAAGGGGTCTGAAGCTTTCTTT; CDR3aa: CASSEYKGSEAFF
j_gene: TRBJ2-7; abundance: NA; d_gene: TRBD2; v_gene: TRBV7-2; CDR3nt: TGTGCCAGCAGCCCCGGGACTAGCGTGAAACTTTACGAGCAGTACTTC; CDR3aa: CASSPGTSVKLYEQYF
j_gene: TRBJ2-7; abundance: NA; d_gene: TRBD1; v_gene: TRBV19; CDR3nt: TGTGCCAGTAGGGACAGGGCAAGCTCCTACGAGCAGTACTTC; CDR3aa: CASRDRASSYEQYF
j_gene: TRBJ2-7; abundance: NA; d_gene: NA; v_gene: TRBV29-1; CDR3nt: TGCAACGTTGCCGGGGGGCTGGAGTACGAGCAGTACTTC; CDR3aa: CNVAGGLEYEQYF
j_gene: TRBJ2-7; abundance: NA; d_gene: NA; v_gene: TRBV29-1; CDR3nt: TGCAGCGTTGATGGAGGGAGCATCGACGAGCAGTACTTC; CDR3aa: CSVDGGSIDEQYF
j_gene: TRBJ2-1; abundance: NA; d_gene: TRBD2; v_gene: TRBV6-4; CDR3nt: TGTGCCAGCAGCAACGGGGCGGGAGGGCGAGATGAGCAGTTCTTC; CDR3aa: CASSNGAGGRDEQFF
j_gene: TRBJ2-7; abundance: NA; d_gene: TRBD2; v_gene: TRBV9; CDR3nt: TGTGCCAGCAGCGTTGGAGCGGGACCTCCCTACGAGCAGTACTTC; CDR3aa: CASSVGAGPPYEQYF
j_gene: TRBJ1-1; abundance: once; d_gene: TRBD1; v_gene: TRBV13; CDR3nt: TGTGCCAGCAGCTCGCAGGGGGAACCCACTGAAGCTTTCTTT; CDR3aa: CASSSQGEPTEAFF
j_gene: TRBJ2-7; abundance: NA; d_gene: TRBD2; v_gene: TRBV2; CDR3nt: TGTGCCAGCGATAGGGGAGGGTCGACCTACGAGCAGTACTTC; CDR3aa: CASDRGGSTYEQYF
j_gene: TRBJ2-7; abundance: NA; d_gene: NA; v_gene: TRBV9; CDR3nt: TGTGCCAGCAGCGTAGAGAGCGGGCCTAACTACGAGCAGTACTTC; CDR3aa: CASSVESGPNYEQYF
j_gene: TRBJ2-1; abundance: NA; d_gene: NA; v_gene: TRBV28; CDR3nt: TGTGCCAGCACCCCAAGTTCCGGGTACAATGAGCAGTTCTTC; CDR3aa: CASTPSSGYNEQFF
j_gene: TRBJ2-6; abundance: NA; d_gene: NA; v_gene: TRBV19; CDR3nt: TGTGCCAGTAGTCAGGGCTCTGGGGCCAACGTCCTGACTTTC; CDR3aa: CASSQGSGANVLTF
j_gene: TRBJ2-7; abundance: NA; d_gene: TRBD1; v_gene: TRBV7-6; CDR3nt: TGTGCCAGCAGCCAGGGACAGGGGTCTAGCTACGAGCAGTACTTC; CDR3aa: CASSQGQGSSYEQYF
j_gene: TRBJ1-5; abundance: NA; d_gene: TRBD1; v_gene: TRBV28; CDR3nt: TGTGCCAGCAGCCCGGACAGGGCCAATCAGCCCCAGCATTTT; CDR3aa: CASSPDRANQPQHF